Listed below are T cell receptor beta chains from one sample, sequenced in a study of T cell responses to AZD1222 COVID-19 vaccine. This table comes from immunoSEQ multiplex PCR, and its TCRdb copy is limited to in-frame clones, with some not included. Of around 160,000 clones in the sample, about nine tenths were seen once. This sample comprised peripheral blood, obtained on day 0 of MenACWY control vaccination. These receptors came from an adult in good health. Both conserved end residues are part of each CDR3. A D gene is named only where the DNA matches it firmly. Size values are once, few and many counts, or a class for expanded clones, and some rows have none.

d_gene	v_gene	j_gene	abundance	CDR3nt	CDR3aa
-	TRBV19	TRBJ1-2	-	TGTGCCAGTAGTATTGCCGCAGGGGCGGATGGCTACACCTTC	CASSIAAGADGYTF
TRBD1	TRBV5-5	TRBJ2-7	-	TGTGCCAGCAGCTTGGGGACAGGGTCGAGAGAGCAGTACTTC	CASSLGTGSREQYF
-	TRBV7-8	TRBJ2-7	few	TGTGCCAGCAGCTTAGAGGGTTCCGGGACTCCCTACGAGCAGTACTTC	CASSLEGSGTPYEQYF
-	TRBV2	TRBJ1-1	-	TGTGCCAGCAGTGATCCTGGACAGATGAACACTGAAGCTTTCTTT	CASSDPGQMNTEAFF
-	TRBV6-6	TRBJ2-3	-	TGTGCCAGCAGTTCGAGCCGGGATACGCAGTATTTT	CASSSSRDTQYF
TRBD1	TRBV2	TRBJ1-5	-	TGTGCCAGCACCCGAACAGGGGATCAGCCCCAGCATTTT	CASTRTGDQPQHF
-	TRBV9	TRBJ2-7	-	TGTGCCAGCAGCGTAGCGGGTGGGGGTTCCCCCTACGAGCAGTACTTC	CASSVAGGGSPYEQYF
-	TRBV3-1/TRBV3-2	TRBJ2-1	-	TGTGCCAGCAGCCGGACCCCCCGAGAGTTCTTC	CASSRTPREFF
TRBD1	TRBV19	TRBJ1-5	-	TGTGCCAGTAGTACCACAGGGGGCAGGCAGCCCCAGCATTTT	CASSTTGGRQPQHF
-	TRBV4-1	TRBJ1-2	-	TGCGCCAGCAGCCAAGGGGTTGCTAACTATGGCTACACCTTC	CASSQGVANYGYTF
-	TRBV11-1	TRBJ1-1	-	TGTGCCAGCAGCTTCGGGCTGAACACTGAAGCTTTCTTT	CASSFGLNTEAFF
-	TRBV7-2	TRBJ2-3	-	TGTGCCAGCAGCTTAGTTGTCAGGGGTATGAATACGCAGTATTTT	CASSLVVRGMNTQYF
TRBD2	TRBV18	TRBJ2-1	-	TGTGCCAGCTCACCACTCACTAGCGGGAGCAATGAGCAGTTCTTC	CASSPLTSGSNEQFF
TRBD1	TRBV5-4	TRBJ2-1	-	TGTGCCAGCACCCGGACAGGTTACAATGAGCAGTTCTTC	CASTRTGYNEQFF
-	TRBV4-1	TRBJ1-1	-	TGCGCCAGCAGCCAAGATCGGACGTTGGTGAACACTGAAGCTTTCTTT	CASSQDRTLVNTEAFF
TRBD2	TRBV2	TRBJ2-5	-	TGTGCCAGCAGTGTGTTAGCGGGGATCCAAGAGACCCAGTACTTC	CASSVLAGIQETQYF
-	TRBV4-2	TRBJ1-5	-	TGTGCCAGCAGCCAAGATCTTACTCAGCCCCAGCATTTT	CASSQDLTQPQHF
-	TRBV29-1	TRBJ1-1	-	TGCAGCGTTTGTCCCCAGGGATGTACTGAAGCTTTCTTT	CSVCPQGCTEAFF
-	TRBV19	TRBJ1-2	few	TGTGCCAGTAGTATCGGTTGGCGGGGGCTTCCTAACTATGGCTACACCTTC	CASSIGWRGLPNYGYTF
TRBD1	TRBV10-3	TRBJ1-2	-	TGTGCCATCAGTGAGTCAGCCCAGACAGGGACTTATGGCTACACCTTC	CAISESAQTGTYGYTF
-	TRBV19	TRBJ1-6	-	TGTGCCAGTAGGAAGTGGGATAATTCACCCCTCCACTTT	CASRKWDNSPLHF
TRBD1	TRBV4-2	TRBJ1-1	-	TGTGCCAGCAGCCAGGGCGGGACAGGGCTCACTGAAGCTTTCTTT	CASSQGGTGLTEAFF
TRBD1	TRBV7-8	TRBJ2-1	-	TGTGCCAGCAGCCCTAGAGGGGGACAGGGGGAGGATGAGCAGTTCTTC	CASSPRGGQGEDEQFF
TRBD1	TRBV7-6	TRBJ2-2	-	TGTGCCAGCAGCTTAACAGGGGTATTTGGCGGGGAGCTGTTTTTT	CASSLTGVFGGELFF
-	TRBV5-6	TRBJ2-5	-	TGTGCCAGCAGCCCAGAAAGCGAGCAAGAGACCCAGTACTTC	CASSPESEQETQYF
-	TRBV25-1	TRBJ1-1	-	TGTGCCAGCAGTGAGTCAGGAGGCGGCACTGAAGCTTTCTTT	CASSESGGGTEAFF
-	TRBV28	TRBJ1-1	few	TGTGCCAGCAGGAGGGGAGGTACTGAAGCTTTCTTT	CASRRGGTEAFF
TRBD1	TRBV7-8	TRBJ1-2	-	TGTGCCAGCAGCTTAGCCATAATCGGGACAGGGCATAACTATGGCTACACCTTC	CASSLAIIGTGHNYGYTF
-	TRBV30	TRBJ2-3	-	TGTGCCTGGAGCCCTTCCACAGATACGCAGTATTTT	CAWSPSTDTQYF
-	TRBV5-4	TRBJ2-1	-	TGTGCCAGCAGCTTACCTAGAATTAACAATGAGCAGTTCTTC	CASSLPRINNEQFF
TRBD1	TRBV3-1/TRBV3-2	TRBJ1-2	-	TGTGCCAGCGCCGGGACAGGGTCCTATGGCTACACCTTC	CASAGTGSYGYTF
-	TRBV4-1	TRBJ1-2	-	TGCGCCAGCAGCCAAGAAGGCCGTACAGGGAACTATGGCTACACCTTC	CASSQEGRTGNYGYTF
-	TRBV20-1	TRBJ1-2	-	TGCAGTGCTCACTTCGCTTATGGCTACACCTTC	CSAHFAYGYTF
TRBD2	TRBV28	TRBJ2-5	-	TGTGCCAGCAGGCGGGAGTCGAGTCTGGAGACCCAGTACTTC	CASRRESSLETQYF
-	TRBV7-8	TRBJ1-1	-	TGTGCCAGCACTCTTGGGACAGAAGCTTTCTTT	CASTLGTEAFF
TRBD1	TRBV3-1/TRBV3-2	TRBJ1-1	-	TGTGCCAGTCGACAGGGGGCCACTGAAGCTTTCTTT	CASRQGATEAFF
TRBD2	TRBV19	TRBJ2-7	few	TGTGCCAGTAGTCCTCAGGGACTAGCGGGAGGGGTGGTCTACGAGCAGTACTTC	CASSPQGLAGGVVYEQYF
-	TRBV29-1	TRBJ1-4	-	TGCAGCGCCTACCGGACAAAAAATGAAAAACTGTTTTTT	CSAYRTKNEKLFF
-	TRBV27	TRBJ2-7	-	TGTGCCAGCAGTTTATCGTTGACACTTAAAAACGAGCAGTACTTC	CASSLSLTLKNEQYF
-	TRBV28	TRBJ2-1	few	TGTGCCAGCAGCCCTGTGGGCTACAGCTACAATGAGCAGTTCTTC	CASSPVGYSYNEQFF
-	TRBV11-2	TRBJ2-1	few	TGTGCCAGCAGCCTAAAGGGACTCAATGAGCAGTTCTTC	CASSLKGLNEQFF
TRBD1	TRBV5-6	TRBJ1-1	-	TGTGCCAGCAGCTTGCCAGGGGGGAACACTGAAGCTTTCTTT	CASSLPGGNTEAFF
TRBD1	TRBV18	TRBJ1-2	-	TGTGCCAGCTCACCAACGACAGCGCACAGGGGGACCTATGGCTACACCTTC	CASSPTTAHRGTYGYTF
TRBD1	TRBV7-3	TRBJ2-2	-	TGTGCCAGCAGCCAAACAGGGGGCGCGACTCCCGGGGAGCTGTTTTTT	CASSQTGGATPGELFF
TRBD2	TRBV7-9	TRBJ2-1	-	TGTGCCAGCAGAGCGGGAGCTAATGAGCAGTTCTTC	CASRAGANEQFF
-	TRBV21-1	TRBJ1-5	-	TGTGCCAGCATACATCCCCGTCGGCGAAATCAGCCCCAGCATTTT	CASIHPRRRNQPQHF
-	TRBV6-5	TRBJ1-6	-	TGTGCCAGCAGTTACCAACCGAACAGGGCCTCACCCCTCCACTTT	CASSYQPNRASPLHF
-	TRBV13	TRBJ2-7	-	TGTGCCAGCAGCCCCGGAGGGCCGAGCTCCTACGAGCAGTACTTC	CASSPGGPSSYEQYF
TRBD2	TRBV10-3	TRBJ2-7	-	TGTGCCATCAGACGGACTAGCGGAGGGTTTCTCGAGCAGTACTTC	CAIRRTSGGFLEQYF
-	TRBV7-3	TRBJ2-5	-	TGTGCCAGCAGTAGGACTACCCAGGAGACCCAGTACTTC	CASSRTTQETQYF
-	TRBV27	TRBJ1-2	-	TGTGCCAGCAGACAGGGTTTAAACTATGGCTACACCTTC	CASRQGLNYGYTF
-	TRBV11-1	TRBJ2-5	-	TGTGCCAGCAGCTTATTTTTCCGGGAAGAGACCCAGTACTTC	CASSLFFREETQYF
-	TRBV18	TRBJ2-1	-	TGTGCCAGCTCACCACGGGCAGGCAGGGGATACAATGAGCAGTTCTTC	CASSPRAGRGYNEQFF